Ten or more counts support the clone carrying this T cell receptor (beta chain). The blood sample was taken at first hyperthyroidism diagnosis, before any ophthalmopathy symptoms. This sample was taken from a study of T cells in Graves' hyperthyroidism and ophthalmopathy. With V trimmed by 3 bases and J by 4 bases, 11 bases remained unmatched. From germline, CDR1 is DFQATT and CDR2 SNEGSKA (reference sequence). The CDR3 extends over 16 amino acids. Amplification yielded TCR beta CDR3 regions, with RNA transcripts as the source. First-round RT-PCR with HTBI primers amplified the TCR CDR3 region. TCRdb reanalysed the multiplex PCR reads using MiXCR and keeps one entry per CDR3 protein. The sample carries 350,000 or so distinct CDR3 sequences, roughly 15% recorded once.

The receptor comes from a woman aged 25 to 45 with Graves' hyperthyroidism that later progressed to Graves' ophthalmopathy. Specimen: blood. This chain connects TRBV20-1 to TRBJ2-5, with 10 nucleotides matching TRBD1. The CDR3 DNA reads TGCAGTGCTAGGAACGACAGGGGGCCCTTAATAGAGACCCAGTACTTC. As protein: CSARNDRGPLIETQYF.